What follows are 5 T cell receptor beta chains derived from one specimen sequenced in a study of shared clonotypes between healthy human individuals. Here immunoSEQ multiplex PCR was the method, and the copy in TCRdb shows in-frame clones only, minus some. The sample has some 1,100,000 clones; approximately 80% are singletons. Input material: memory CD4+ T cells from PBMCs. The sample's subset: CD45RA-negative fraction. All receptors derive from a man aged 18-30 years in good health. Some clones in this sample may be carry-over from other donors' samples.

Remarks on this clone: This specimen includes other DNA sequences encoding the same CDR3. The rearrangement uses TRBV20-1 and TRBJ2-7; the D is unclear. The V gene lost 3 bases and the J gene lost 3 bases, with 6 bases spanning the gap. This CDR3 spans 11 amino acids. From germline, CDR1 is DFQATT and CDR2 SNEGSKA (reference sequence). The CDR3 reads CSASSGYEQYF. The CDR3, as DNA: TGCAGTGCTAGTTCGGGCTACGAGCAGTACTTC.

This chain joins TRBV5-6 and TRBJ2-7; 8 positions match TRBD2. The CDR3 is made up of 15 amino acids. Germline V gene data show CDR1 as SGHDT and CDR2 as YYEEEE. V lost 2 bases and J lost 3; bases outside the gene matches: 7. The CDR3 nucleotides are TGTGCCAGCAGCTTCCGTAGCGGGAATATCTACGAGCAGTACTTC. Translated: CASSFRSGNIYEQYF.

The chain employs TRBV28 and TRBJ2-4; 10 bases are shared with TRBD1. The CDR3 contains 17 residues. V was clipped by 6 bases and J by 1 base; unmatched bases: 9. Germline V gives CDR1 MDHEN, CDR2 SYDVKM. The CDR3 DNA sequence: TGTGCCAGCAGGGGCAGTGTGGGACAGGGGGCCAAAAACATTCAGTACTTC. The encoded protein is CASRGSVGQGAKNIQYF.

This clone has a handful of counts. CDR3 DNA: TGTGCCAGCAGCATAGACAGACACTCCTATGGCTACACCTTC. It is translated as CASSIDRHSYGYTF. The rearrangement links TRBV11-1 to TRBJ1-2; a weak D match, TRBD1 (5 bases). Germline CDR1 SGHAT, CDR2 FQDESV (reference sequence). The CDR3 runs 14 residues. Trimming left V 5 bases short and J 4 bases short, with 14 bases between.

For this clone: Other DNA variants within this sample encode the same CDR3. The chain joins TRBV4-2 to TRBJ2-1, with unresolved D. This CDR3 spans 14 amino acids. Between the trimmed V and J ends, which lost 0 bases and 3 bases, there was a span of 6 bases. Germline V gene sequence: CDR1 LGHNA, CDR2 YNFKEQ. DNA of the CDR3: TGTGCCAGCAGCCAAGACCTACTCTACAATGAGCAGTTCTTC. It codes for CASSQDLLYNEQFF.